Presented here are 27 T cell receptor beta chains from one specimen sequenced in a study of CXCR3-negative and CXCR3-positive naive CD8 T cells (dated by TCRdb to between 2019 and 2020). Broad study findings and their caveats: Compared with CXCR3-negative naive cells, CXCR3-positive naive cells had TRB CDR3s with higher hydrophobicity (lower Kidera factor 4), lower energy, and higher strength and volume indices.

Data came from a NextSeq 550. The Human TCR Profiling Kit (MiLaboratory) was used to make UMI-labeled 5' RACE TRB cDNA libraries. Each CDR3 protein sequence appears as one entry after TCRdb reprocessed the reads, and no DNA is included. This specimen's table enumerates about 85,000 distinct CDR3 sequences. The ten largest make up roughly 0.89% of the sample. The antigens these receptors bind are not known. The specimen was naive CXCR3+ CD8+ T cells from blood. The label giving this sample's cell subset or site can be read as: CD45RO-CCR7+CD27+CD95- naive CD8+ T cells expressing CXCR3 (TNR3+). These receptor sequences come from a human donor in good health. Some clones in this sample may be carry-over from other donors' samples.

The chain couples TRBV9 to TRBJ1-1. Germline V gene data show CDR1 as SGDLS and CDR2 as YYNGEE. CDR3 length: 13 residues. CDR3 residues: CASSDLTGAEAFF. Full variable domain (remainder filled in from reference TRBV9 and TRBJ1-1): DSGVTQTPKHLITATGQRVTLRCSPRSGDLSVYWYQQSLDQGLQFLIQYYNGEERAKGNILERFSAQQFPDLHSELNLSSLELGDSALYFCASSDLTGAEAFFGQGTRLTVV.

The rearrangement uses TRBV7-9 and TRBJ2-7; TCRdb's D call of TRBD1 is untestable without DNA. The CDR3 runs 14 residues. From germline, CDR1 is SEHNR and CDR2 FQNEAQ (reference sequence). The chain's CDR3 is CASSSPGQGNEQYF.

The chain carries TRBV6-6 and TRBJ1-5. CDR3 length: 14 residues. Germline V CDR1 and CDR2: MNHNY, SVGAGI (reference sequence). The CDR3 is CASSYRGLNQPQHF.

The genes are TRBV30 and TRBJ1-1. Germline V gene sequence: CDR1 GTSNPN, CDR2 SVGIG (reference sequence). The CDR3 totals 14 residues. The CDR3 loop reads CAWSASGFHTEAFF.

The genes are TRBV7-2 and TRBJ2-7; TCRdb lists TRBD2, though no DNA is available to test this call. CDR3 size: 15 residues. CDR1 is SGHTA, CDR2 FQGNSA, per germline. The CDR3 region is CASSLLAGATYEQYF.

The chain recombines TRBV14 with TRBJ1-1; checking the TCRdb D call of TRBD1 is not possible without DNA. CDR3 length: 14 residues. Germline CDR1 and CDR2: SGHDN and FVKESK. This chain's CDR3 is CASSPLGANTEAFF.

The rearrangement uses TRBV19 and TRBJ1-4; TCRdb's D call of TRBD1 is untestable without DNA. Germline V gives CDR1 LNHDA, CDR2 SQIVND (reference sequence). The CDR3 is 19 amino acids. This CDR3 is CASSYVGTGKIATNEKLFF.

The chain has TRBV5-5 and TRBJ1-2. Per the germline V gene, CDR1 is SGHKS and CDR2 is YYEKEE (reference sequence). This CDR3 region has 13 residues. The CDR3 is CASSPAGDYGYTF.

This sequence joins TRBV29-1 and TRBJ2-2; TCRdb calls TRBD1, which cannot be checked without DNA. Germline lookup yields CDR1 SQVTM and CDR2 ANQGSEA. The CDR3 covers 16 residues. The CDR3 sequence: CSVEVFGTGATGELFF.

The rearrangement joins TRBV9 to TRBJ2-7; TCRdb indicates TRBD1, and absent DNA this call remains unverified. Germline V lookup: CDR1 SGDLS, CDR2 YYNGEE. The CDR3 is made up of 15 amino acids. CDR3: CASSAEGGGSYEQYF.

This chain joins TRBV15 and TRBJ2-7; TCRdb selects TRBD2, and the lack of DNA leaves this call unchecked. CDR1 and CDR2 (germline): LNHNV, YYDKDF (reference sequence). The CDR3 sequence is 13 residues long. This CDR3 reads CATSRARAGGSDF.

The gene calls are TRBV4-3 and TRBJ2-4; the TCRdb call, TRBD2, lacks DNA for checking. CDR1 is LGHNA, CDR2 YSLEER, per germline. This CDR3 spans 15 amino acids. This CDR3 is CASSLFGSRVDIQYF.

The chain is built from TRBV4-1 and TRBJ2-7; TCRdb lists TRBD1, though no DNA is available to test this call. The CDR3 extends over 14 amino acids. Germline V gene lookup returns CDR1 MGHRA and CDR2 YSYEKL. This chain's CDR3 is CASSQEGQGYEQYF.

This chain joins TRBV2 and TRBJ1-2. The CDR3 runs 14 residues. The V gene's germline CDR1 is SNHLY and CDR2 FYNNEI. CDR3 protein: CASSENGENYGYTF.

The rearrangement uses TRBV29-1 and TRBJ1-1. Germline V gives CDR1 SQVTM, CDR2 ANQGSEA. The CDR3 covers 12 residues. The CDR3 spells CSVLILNLGTFF.

CDR3: CASSETLTTGQVYNEQFF. The chain carries TRBV18 and TRBJ2-1; TCRdb proposes TRBD1, but this gene call is untestable without DNA. CDR1 is KGHSH, CDR2 LQKENI, per germline. This CDR3 is built from 18 residues.

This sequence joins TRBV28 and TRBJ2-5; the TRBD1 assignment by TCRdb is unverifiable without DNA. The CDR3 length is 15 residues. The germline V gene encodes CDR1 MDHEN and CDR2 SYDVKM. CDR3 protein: CATTGGRVLGETQYF.

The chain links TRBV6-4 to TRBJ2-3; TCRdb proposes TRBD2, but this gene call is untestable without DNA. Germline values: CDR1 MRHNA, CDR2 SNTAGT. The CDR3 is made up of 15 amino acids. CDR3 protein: CASSERGGASDTQYF.

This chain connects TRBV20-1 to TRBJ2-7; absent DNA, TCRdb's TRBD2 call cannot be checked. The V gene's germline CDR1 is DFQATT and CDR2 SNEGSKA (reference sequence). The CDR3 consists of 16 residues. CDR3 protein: CSANLGRDLVPYEQYF.

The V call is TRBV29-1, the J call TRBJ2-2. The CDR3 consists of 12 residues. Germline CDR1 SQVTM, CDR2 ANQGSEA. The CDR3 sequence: CGVEVDPGELFF.

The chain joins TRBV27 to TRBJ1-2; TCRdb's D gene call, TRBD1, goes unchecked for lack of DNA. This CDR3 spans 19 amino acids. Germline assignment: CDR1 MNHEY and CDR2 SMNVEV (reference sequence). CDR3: CASSFGTDGLGLANYGYTF.

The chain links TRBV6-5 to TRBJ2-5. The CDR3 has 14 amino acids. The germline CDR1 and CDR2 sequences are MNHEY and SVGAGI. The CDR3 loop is CASSYSHQEETQYF.

CDR3 residues: CSARVNNEQFF. V is TRBV20-1 and J is TRBJ2-1. The CDR3 spans 11 residues. Germline CDR1 reads DFQATT; CDR2 reads SNEGSKA (reference sequence).

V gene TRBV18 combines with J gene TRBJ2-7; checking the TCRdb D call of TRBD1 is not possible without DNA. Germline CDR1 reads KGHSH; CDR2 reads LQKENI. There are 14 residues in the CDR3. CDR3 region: CASSPWDSSYEQYF.

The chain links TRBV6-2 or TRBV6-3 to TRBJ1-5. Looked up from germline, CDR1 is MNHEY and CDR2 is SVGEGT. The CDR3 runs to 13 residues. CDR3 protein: CASSGGSNQPQHF.

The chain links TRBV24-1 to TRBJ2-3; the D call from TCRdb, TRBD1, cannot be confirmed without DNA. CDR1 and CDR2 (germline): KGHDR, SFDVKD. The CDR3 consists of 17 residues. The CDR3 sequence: CATSDSPRGESTDTQYF.

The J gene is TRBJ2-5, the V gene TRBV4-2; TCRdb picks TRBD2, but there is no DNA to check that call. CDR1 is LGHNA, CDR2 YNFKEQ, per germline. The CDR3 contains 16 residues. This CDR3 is CASSQERAGMAETQYF.